Below are 27 T cell receptor beta chains sequenced from a single sample in a study of blood T cell repertoires in COVID-19. This table comes from immunoSEQ multiplex PCR, and its TCRdb copy is limited to in-frame clones, with some not included. The sample has 200,000 to 250,000 clones, around 82% seen once. The material sequenced was peripheral blood. These receptors were collected from a woman of 80 years or more with acute or convalescent COVID-19.

V usage is TRBV11-2 and J usage is TRBJ2-1; a possible D gene is TRBD1 (6 bases). Trimming took off 5 bases at V and 2 bases at J, with 22 bases between the two ends. CDR1 is SGHAT and CDR2 is FQNNGV in the germline V gene. This CDR3 has 18 amino acids. The CDR3 protein is CASSAEPHREIPYNEQFF. The CDR3 nucleotides are TGTGCCAGCAGCGCAGAACCCCACAGGGAAATCCCCTACAATGAGCAGTTCTTC.

In DNA, the CDR3 is TGTGCCAGCAGCCAAGGGTCGTCGGAGGGCACAGTCTATGGCTACACCTTC. Its protein is CASSQGSSEGTVYGYTF. The chain employs TRBV4-2 and TRBJ1-2; D remains unclear. The V gene lost 1 base and the J gene lost 4 bases, with 19 bases spanning the gap. CDR3 length: 17 amino acids. Germline V gene data show CDR1 as LGHNA and CDR2 as YNFKEQ.

This chain links TRBV28 with TRBJ1-2, with 9 nucleotides matching TRBD1. Germline CDR1 reads MDHEN; CDR2 reads SYDVKM. V shed 4 bases and J 4 bases; nucleotides not matched to a gene: 1. The CDR3 loop spans 13 amino acids. CDR3 nucleotide sequence: TGTGCCAGCAGTTGGGGACAGGGCTATGGCTACACCTTC. Translation gives CASSWGQGYGYTF.

The rearrangement links TRBV5-1 to TRBJ1-2; TRBD1 aligns across 9 bases. V was clipped by 4 bases and J by 5 bases; unmatched bases: 6. The CDR3 is 14 amino acids. Germline V gives CDR1 SGHRS, CDR2 YFSETQ. CDR3 loop: CASSVRQGDYGYTF. CDR3 sequence (DNA): TGCGCCAGCAGCGTTCGACAGGGGGATTATGGCTACACCTTC.

Only a few counts were recorded for this clone. The chain employs TRBV6-5 and TRBJ1-5; 7 bases agree with TRBD1. Germline-derived CDR1 and CDR2 are MNHEY and SVGAGI. This CDR3 has 12 amino acids. J was trimmed by 4 bases and V by 7 bases; bases with no gene match: 1. Written as DNA, the CDR3 is TGTGCCAGCAAGACAGGGAATCAGCCCCAGCATTTT. Protein: CASKTGNQPQHF.

This clone was counted once. The CDR3 DNA sequence: TGTGCCAGCAGGACAGGCGTGGCGGGGCCCCAGCATTTT. Translating gives CASRTGVAGPQHF. The rearrangement joins TRBV27 to TRBJ1-5; possible D gene TRBD1, 6 bases. The CDR3 runs 13 residues. Germline CDR1 MNHEY, CDR2 SMNVEV (reference sequence). The V end was cut by 6 bases, the J end by 9 bases, with 15 bases between.

J is TRBJ1-4 and V is TRBV7-9, with D possibly matching TRBD1 (5 bases). Trimming removed 5 bases from V and 7 bases from J, with 14 bases in between. The germline gives CDR1 SEHNR, CDR2 FQNEAQ (reference sequence). This CDR3 has 14 amino acids. The CDR3 reads CASSVAGLAEKLFF. The CDR3 DNA sequence: TGTGCCAGCAGCGTCGCAGGGTTGGCTGAAAAACTGTTTTTT.

This chain joins TRBV11-2 and TRBJ2-5, with TRBD2 identical over 8 bases. This CDR3 is built from 17 residues. Germline CDR1 SGHAT, CDR2 FQNNGV. The V gene end was trimmed by 5 bases and the J gene end by 0 bases; junction bases not matched to a gene: 11. CDR3 loop: CASSRTRAGGYQETQYF. For the CDR3, the DNA is TGTGCCAGCAGCCGTACTAGGGCGGGGGGTTACCAAGAGACCCAGTACTTC.

V usage is TRBV5-1 and J usage is TRBJ1-2, with 9 bases identical to TRBD1. This CDR3 is 15 amino acids long. V lost 4 bases, J lost 6 bases, and 10 bases stayed unmatched. The germline gives CDR1 SGHRS, CDR2 YFSETQ. The CDR3 region has the DNA TGCGCCAGCAGCCAGGCCGGGACAGGGAGCGATGGCTACACCTTC. It yields the protein CASSQAGTGSDGYTF.

The chain links TRBV7-3 to TRBJ2-3; no reliable D call. This CDR3 spans 13 amino acids. Germline lookup yields CDR1 SGHTA and CDR2 FQGTGA. V was shortened by 0 bases and J by 9 bases, with 10 bases between the two germline ends. In DNA, the CDR3 is TGTGCCAGCAGCTTAACGTTAGGCGGAACGCAGTATTTT. It specifies CASSLTLGGTQYF.

This clone showed up just a few times. This chain links TRBV6-2 or TRBV6-3 with TRBJ2-3; the match to TRBD2 covers 13 bases. With V trimmed by 5 bases and J by 10 bases, 3 bases remained unmatched. The CDR3 consists of 13 residues. Looked up from germline, CDR1 is MNHEY and CDR2 is SVGEGT. CDR3 sequence: CASSGLAGEAQYF. The CDR3 bases are TGTGCCAGCAGTGGACTAGCGGGGGAGGCGCAGTATTTT.

This rearrangement joins TRBV7-6 to TRBJ2-3; 8 positions match TRBD2. The trim removed 1 base at V and 2 bases at J, leaving 11 bases unmatched. Germline CDR1 reads SGHVS; CDR2 reads FNYEAQ. The CDR3 runs 18 residues. CDR3 protein: CASSLGNLVAGITDTQYF. The CDR3 region has the DNA TGTGCCAGCAGCTTAGGGAATTTGGTAGCGGGGATCACAGATACGCAGTATTTT.

A few counts support this clone. The chain joins TRBV24-1 to TRBJ2-2, with D possibly matching TRBD2 (5 bases). Per the germline V gene, CDR1 is KGHDR and CDR2 is SFDVKD. The CDR3 covers 12 residues. V was clipped by 7 bases and J by 6 bases, with 8 bases between them. CDR3: CATREAAGELFF. The CDR3 nucleotides are TGTGCCACCAGAGAAGCGGCCGGGGAGCTGTTTTTT.

J is TRBJ2-5 and V is TRBV5-4; TRBD1 agrees at 11 bases. Germline CDR1 SGHNT, CDR2 YYREEE (reference sequence). CDR3 length equals 14 residues. The V and J ends lost 3 bases and 5 bases, in that order; junction bases with no gene match: 3. The CDR3 DNA reads as TGTGCCAGCAGCTCGGACAGGGGGCTGGAGACCCAGTACTTC. Its translation is CASSSDRGLETQYF.

About this clone: The sample holds other DNA sequences that translate to the same CDR3. V usage is TRBV3-1 (or the pseudogene TRBV3-2) and J usage is TRBJ1-3; 7 nucleotides agree with TRBD1. Germline CDR1 is LGHDT and CDR2 is YNNKEL (reference sequence). This CDR3 is 13 amino acids long. With 3 bases clipped from V and 4 bases from J, the junction kept 0 bases outside the gene matches. The CDR3 protein is CASSQDRGNTIYF. Here the CDR3 DNA reads TGTGCCAGCAGCCAGGACAGGGGAAACACCATATATTTT.

The chain couples TRBV18 to TRBJ1-2; possible D gene TRBD1, 5 bases. Germline V gene lookup returns CDR1 KGHSH and CDR2 LQKENI. The V end was cut by 3 bases, the J end by 4 bases, with 15 bases between. The CDR3 is 15 residues long. The CDR3 sequence is CASSPGQAGTYGYTF. The CDR3 DNA sequence: TGTGCCAGCTCACCGGGCCAGGCGGGGACCTATGGCTACACCTTC.

The genes are TRBV3-1 (or the pseudogene TRBV3-2) and TRBJ1-3; no reliable D call. In germline, CDR1 is LGHDT, CDR2 YNNKEL (reference sequence). CDR3 size: 17 residues. Trimming stripped 4 bases from V and 1 base from J, with 17 bases between. This chain's CDR3 is CASSLQFEAGSGNTIYF. The CDR3 DNA sequence: TGTGCCAGCAGCCTCCAGTTTGAGGCGGGATCTGGAAACACCATATATTTT.

V usage is TRBV7-2 and J usage is TRBJ1-5; D unclear. The CDR3 totals 15 residues. CDR1 and CDR2 from the germline V gene are SGHTA and FQGNSA. With 1 base removed from V and 4 bases from J, the gap between germline ends came to 11 bases. The CDR3 region is CASSLERALNQPQHF. The CDR3 coding sequence is TGTGCCAGCAGCTTAGAGCGGGCTCTAAATCAGCCCCAGCATTTT.

The rearrangement links TRBV18 to TRBJ1-2; 8 bases align to TRBD1. Germline V gene data show CDR1 as KGHSH and CDR2 as LQKENI. V trimming: 5 bases; J trimming: 3 bases; junction bases outside the gene matches: 11. This CDR3 has 16 amino acids. The CDR3 nucleotides are TGTGCCAGCTCATCCCGACAGGGGAGCGGGGACTATGGCTACACCTTC. Translation: CASSSRQGSGDYGYTF.

J is TRBJ1-1 and V is TRBV19, with no clear D. Germline CDR1 is LNHDA and CDR2 is SQIVND (reference sequence). CDR3 size: 12 residues. V shed 6 bases and J shed 5 bases, with 10 bases lying between them. The CDR3 nucleotides read TGTGCCAGTAGCCTTCGGTGGACTGAAGCTTTCTTT. This codes for CASSLRWTEAFF.

V gene TRBV3-1 (or the pseudogene TRBV3-2) combines with J gene TRBJ2-5, with D possibly matching TRBD2 (6 bases). CDR3 length equals 13 residues. The V gene lost 6 bases and the J gene lost 3 bases, with 11 bases spanning the gap. In germline, CDR1 is LGHDT, CDR2 YNNKEL (reference sequence). CDR3 bases: TGTGCCAGCAGTACTCGCGGGGAAGAGACCCAGTACTTC. It yields the protein CASSTRGEETQYF.

This clone occurred a few times. The chain recombines TRBV15 with TRBJ1-5; the D gene is possibly TRBD1 (6 bases). Looked up from germline, CDR1 is LNHNV and CDR2 is YYDKDF (reference sequence). CDR3 length equals 21 residues. With 0 bases removed from V and 0 bases from J, the gap between germline ends came to 24 bases. CDR3 sequence: CATSRDNPIQGTTYSNQPQHF. CDR3 DNA: TGTGCCACCAGCAGAGATAACCCTATCCAGGGGACAACTTATAGCAATCAGCCCCAGCATTTT. Variable domain in full (rest from reference TRBV15 and TRBJ1-5): DAMVIQNPRYQVTQFGKPVTLSCSQTLNHNVMYWYQQKSSQAPKLLFHYYDKDFNNEADTPDNFQSRRPNTSFCFLDIRSPGLGDTAMYLCATSRDNPIQGTTYSNQPQHFGDGTRLSIL.

The V gene is TRBV27, the J gene TRBJ2-5; 12 nucleotides agree with TRBD2. Germline values: CDR1 MNHEY, CDR2 SMNVEV (reference sequence). CDR3 size: 20 residues. V dropped 0 bases and J dropped 7; count of bases not matched to a gene: 18. Here the CDR3 reads CASSLSYLLAGGPGWRTQYF. The CDR3, as DNA: TGTGCCAGCAGTTTATCGTATCTCCTAGCGGGGGGGCCCGGCTGGCGGACCCAGTACTTC.

This clone was observed a handful of times. The chain employs TRBV3-1 (or the pseudogene TRBV3-2) and TRBJ1-4; TRBD1 matches 9 bases. Germline CDR1 LGHDT, CDR2 YNNKEL (reference sequence). The CDR3 runs 14 residues. Germline trimming cut 4 bases from V and 7 bases from J; bases unmatched to any gene: 4. CDR3 DNA: TGTGCCAGCAGCCCCGGGACAGGGTCTGAAAAACTGTTTTTT. Residues: CASSPGTGSEKLFF.

The genes are TRBV28 and TRBJ2-7; D might be TRBD2 (6 bases). CDR1 and CDR2 from the germline V gene are MDHEN and SYDVKM. Trimming cost V 3 bases and J 3 bases, with 9 bases left between them. This CDR3 has 13 residues. CDR3 DNA sequence: TGTGCCAGCAGTTTGGCTAGCGACTACGAGCAGTACTTC. Its translation is CASSLASDYEQYF.

The chain links TRBV3-1 (or the pseudogene TRBV3-2) to TRBJ1-2, with D uncertain. There are 13 residues in the CDR3. Per the germline V gene, CDR1 is LGHDT and CDR2 is YNNKEL (reference sequence). V lost 4 bases and J lost 1, with 7 bases in between. The CDR3 reads CASSPHNNYGYTF. The CDR3 DNA follows: TGTGCCAGCAGCCCGCACAATAACTATGGCTACACCTTC.

V usage is TRBV12-2 and J usage is TRBJ2-1; TRBD2, as called in the table, went unchecked against the DNA. TRBV12-2 corresponds to a pseudogene. The CDR3 contains 18 residues. For the CDR3, the DNA is TGTGCAAGTCGCTGGGTCCGGACTAGCGGGGGTCTTTACAATGAGCAGTTCTTC. It is translated as CASRWVRTSGGLYNEQFF.